These T cell receptor beta chains were read from a single sample in a study of shared clonotypes between healthy human individuals. Profiling relied on immunoSEQ multiplex PCR, and the TCRdb table lists in-frame clones only, not all of them. Altogether roughly 2.5 million clones are present, around nine tenths being singletons, with the ten largest covering over 0.12%. Sequencing was performed on naive CD4+ T cells sorted from blood. The receptors originated from a man in his late teens or twenties in good health. Each CDR3 is given with its conserved first and last residue. The D gene is left open where the match is weak. The size entry is marked missing in some rows and otherwise reads once, few, many or a size class.

j_call: TRBJ1-3; clone_size: -; v_call: TRBV6-5; d_call: -; cdr3_nt: TGTGCCAGCAGACTGGACAGCGCCTCTGGAAACACCATATATTTT; cdr3_aa: CASRLDSASGNTIYF
j_call: TRBJ2-5; clone_size: -; v_call: TRBV5-1; d_call: TRBD1; cdr3_nt: TGCGCCAGCAGCTGGGGACAGGGAGACCTTCAAGAGACCCAGTACTTC; cdr3_aa: CASSWGQGDLQETQYF
j_call: TRBJ2-7; clone_size: -; v_call: TRBV7-2; d_call: -; cdr3_nt: TGTGCCAGCAGCTTAGTAGACGAGCAGTACTTC; cdr3_aa: CASSLVDEQYF
j_call: TRBJ1-1; clone_size: -; v_call: TRBV27; d_call: -; cdr3_nt: TGTGCCAGCAGTGCGATGGGGGCCCTGAACACTGAAGCTTTCTTT; cdr3_aa: CASSAMGALNTEAFF
j_call: TRBJ2-7; clone_size: -; v_call: TRBV7-8; d_call: -; cdr3_nt: TGTGCCAGCAGTTTGGGGGGCAGGGGCTACGAGCAGTACTTC; cdr3_aa: CASSLGGRGYEQYF
j_call: TRBJ1-6; clone_size: -; v_call: TRBV9; d_call: -; cdr3_nt: TGTGCCAGCAGCGTAATGTATTCGGATTCACCCCTCCACTTT; cdr3_aa: CASSVMYSDSPLHF
j_call: TRBJ2-1; clone_size: -; v_call: TRBV9; d_call: -; cdr3_nt: TGTGCCAGCAGCCTCCGGGGCCTGAGCTCCTACAATGAGCAGTTCTTC; cdr3_aa: CASSLRGLSSYNEQFF
j_call: TRBJ2-3; clone_size: -; v_call: TRBV10-3; d_call: TRBD1; cdr3_nt: TGTGCCATCACCACAGGGTCACAGGGGCGCACAGATACGCAGTATTTT; cdr3_aa: CAITTGSQGRTDTQYF
j_call: TRBJ1-4; clone_size: -; v_call: TRBV5-1; d_call: TRBD1; cdr3_nt: TGCGCCAGCAGCTTGGGACAGGGGGCTAATGAAAAACTGTTTTTT; cdr3_aa: CASSLGQGANEKLFF
j_call: TRBJ1-1; clone_size: -; v_call: TRBV7-9; d_call: -; cdr3_nt: TGTGCCAGCAGCTTATGGCCGCCAGGGAACACTGAAGCTTTCTTT; cdr3_aa: CASSLWPPGNTEAFF
j_call: TRBJ2-7; clone_size: -; v_call: TRBV11-2; d_call: -; cdr3_nt: TGTGCCAGCAGCTTAGATCGAGGGCTAGTATCAGCCGAGCAGTACTTC; cdr3_aa: CASSLDRGLVSAEQYF
j_call: TRBJ2-3; clone_size: -; v_call: TRBV2; d_call: TRBD1; cdr3_nt: TGTGCCAGCAGCCCTCGAGGGGGCCCTAGCACAGATACGCAGTATTTT; cdr3_aa: CASSPRGGPSTDTQYF
j_call: TRBJ2-7; clone_size: -; v_call: TRBV19; d_call: -; cdr3_nt: TGTGCCAGTAGTAATTACCGGGACGTAGCCTACGAGCAGTACTTC; cdr3_aa: CASSNYRDVAYEQYF
j_call: TRBJ1-6; clone_size: once; v_call: TRBV6-1; d_call: TRBD1; cdr3_nt: TGTGCCAGCAGTGAGAGACAGGGGGCCGGCTATAATTCACCCCTCCACTTT; cdr3_aa: CASSERQGAGYNSPLHF
j_call: TRBJ2-5; clone_size: -; v_call: TRBV2; d_call: -; cdr3_nt: TGTGCCAGCAGTCGGCTAGGGGGACCTCAAGAGACCCAGTACTTC; cdr3_aa: CASSRLGGPQETQYF
j_call: TRBJ2-1; clone_size: once; v_call: TRBV7-2; d_call: TRBD2; cdr3_nt: TGTGCCAGCAGCTTAGGTGCACTAGCGGGAGGCGGGGAGCAGTTCTTC; cdr3_aa: CASSLGALAGGGEQFF
j_call: TRBJ1-6; clone_size: few; v_call: TRBV19; d_call: -; cdr3_nt: TGTGCCAGTAGTTCCCCTGAGCTAAATTCACCCCTCCACTTT; cdr3_aa: CASSSPELNSPLHF
j_call: TRBJ2-1; clone_size: -; v_call: TRBV11-2; d_call: -; cdr3_nt: TGTGCCAGCAGCTCAAGGGGGGTTGAGTCTAGCGCATCCTACAATGAGCAGTTCTTC; cdr3_aa: CASSSRGVESSASYNEQFF
j_call: TRBJ1-2; clone_size: -; v_call: TRBV27; d_call: -; cdr3_nt: TGTGCCAGCAGTTTGCATTCTCAGGGTTTACCGCGCGGCTACACCTTC; cdr3_aa: CASSLHSQGLPRGYTF
j_call: TRBJ1-4; clone_size: once; v_call: TRBV11-2; d_call: -; cdr3_nt: TGTGCCAGCAGCCTTCCCCAGACCGGGACCCTTAATGAAAAACTGTTTTTT; cdr3_aa: CASSLPQTGTLNEKLFF
j_call: TRBJ1-4; clone_size: -; v_call: TRBV11-2; d_call: TRBD1; cdr3_nt: TGTGCCAGCAGCTTAACAGGGGGCTTAGCTAATGAAAAACTGTTTTTT; cdr3_aa: CASSLTGGLANEKLFF
j_call: TRBJ1-6; clone_size: -; v_call: TRBV19; d_call: -; cdr3_nt: TGTGCCAGTAGTATAGGAGGGACCGGTAATTCACCCCTCCACTTT; cdr3_aa: CASSIGGTGNSPLHF
j_call: TRBJ1-6; clone_size: -; v_call: TRBV7-9; d_call: -; cdr3_nt: TGTGCCAGCAGCTCCCTCGGACAGAATAATTCACCCCTCCACTTT; cdr3_aa: CASSSLGQNNSPLHF
j_call: TRBJ1-6; clone_size: -; v_call: TRBV19; d_call: TRBD1; cdr3_nt: TGTGCCAGTAAAGGGACCGGGACAGCCAATTCACCCCTCCACTTT; cdr3_aa: CASKGTGTANSPLHF
j_call: TRBJ2-3; clone_size: -; v_call: TRBV6-1; d_call: TRBD2; cdr3_nt: TGTGCCAGCAGTGATTCCGGGACTAGCGGGGGCAGGGGAGATACGCAGTATTTT; cdr3_aa: CASSDSGTSGGRGDTQYF
j_call: TRBJ1-2; clone_size: -; v_call: TRBV27; d_call: TRBD1; cdr3_nt: TGTGCCAGCAGGAGACAGGGAAATAACGGCTACACCTTC; cdr3_aa: CASRRQGNNGYTF
j_call: TRBJ2-5; clone_size: once; v_call: TRBV6-1; d_call: -; cdr3_nt: TGTGCCAGCAGGCCGGGGGTTCCGACCCAGTACTTC; cdr3_aa: CASRPGVPTQYF
j_call: TRBJ2-3; clone_size: -; v_call: TRBV7-2; d_call: -; cdr3_nt: TGTGCCAGCAGCCCAAGGTTGTCTAGCACAGATACGCAGTATTTT; cdr3_aa: CASSPRLSSTDTQYF
j_call: TRBJ2-2; clone_size: -; v_call: TRBV7-2; d_call: TRBD1; cdr3_nt: TGTGCCAGCAGCGCCGGACAGGGTGAGACCGGGGAGCTGTTTTTT; cdr3_aa: CASSAGQGETGELFF
j_call: TRBJ2-1; clone_size: -; v_call: TRBV9; d_call: TRBD1; cdr3_nt: TGTGCCAGCAGCGTGGGGACAGGGATCGCCAATGAGCAGTTCTTC; cdr3_aa: CASSVGTGIANEQFF
j_call: TRBJ2-3; clone_size: -; v_call: TRBV5-1; d_call: TRBD1; cdr3_nt: TGCGCCAGCAGCCCCTCGGGACAGGGGAGGGCAGATACGCAGTATTTT; cdr3_aa: CASSPSGQGRADTQYF
j_call: TRBJ1-1; clone_size: few; v_call: TRBV6-5; d_call: -; cdr3_nt: TGTGCCAGCATAGGACAGTTTAACACTGAAGCTTTCTTT; cdr3_aa: CASIGQFNTEAFF
j_call: TRBJ1-1; clone_size: -; v_call: TRBV10-3; d_call: -; cdr3_nt: TGTGCCATCAGGGGGCGGACAGAGAACACTGAAGCTTTCTTT; cdr3_aa: CAIRGRTENTEAFF
j_call: TRBJ2-7; clone_size: -; v_call: TRBV6-5; d_call: TRBD1; cdr3_nt: TGTGCCAGCAGTTACCGGGACAGGGCTGGCTACGAGCAGTACTTC; cdr3_aa: CASSYRDRAGYEQYF
j_call: TRBJ2-1; clone_size: once; v_call: TRBV6-5; d_call: TRBD1; cdr3_nt: TGTGCCAGCAGTCTACTCACCGGGACAGAGGAGTTCTTC; cdr3_aa: CASSLLTGTEEFF
j_call: TRBJ1-2; clone_size: -; v_call: TRBV6-1; d_call: TRBD1; cdr3_nt: TGTGCCAGCAGTGAAGCGCTTCAGGGGGCGGATGGCTACACCTTC; cdr3_aa: CASSEALQGADGYTF
j_call: TRBJ2-7; clone_size: -; v_call: TRBV5-5; d_call: -; cdr3_nt: TGTGCCAGCAGCTTAAGTACCTACGAGCAGTACTTC; cdr3_aa: CASSLSTYEQYF
j_call: TRBJ1-3; clone_size: once; v_call: TRBV5-4; d_call: -; cdr3_nt: TGTGCCAGCAGCTCAGCTTCCGACTCTGGAAACACCATATATTTT; cdr3_aa: CASSSASDSGNTIYF
j_call: TRBJ1-1; clone_size: -; v_call: TRBV28; d_call: -; cdr3_nt: TGTGCCAGCAGCGGGGGCGGATATGAAGCTTTCTTT; cdr3_aa: CASSGGGYEAFF
j_call: TRBJ2-1; clone_size: once; v_call: TRBV30; d_call: TRBD2; cdr3_nt: TGTGCCTGGAGATCACACGGACTAGGGCTACTAGAGCAGTTCTTC; cdr3_aa: CAWRSHGLGLLEQFF